This entry lists 10 T cell receptor beta chains sequenced from one sample in a study of neurological immune-mediated disorders. Time point reported: longitudinal time-point 1 (baseline). TCRdb itself ran the 5' RACE reads through MiXCR, one entry per CDR3 protein. The sample holds tens of thousands of distinct CDR3 sequences; roughly an eighth are singletons and the top ten take under 5.5%. Sequences were obtained from PBMCs. These receptors were taken from a female donor with HTLV-1-associated myelopathy (HAM/TSP).

This clonotype has a count of ten or more. The rearrangement links TRBV6-4 to TRBJ2-2; D remains unclear. Germline V CDR1 and CDR2: MRHNA, SNTAGT. This CDR3 is built from 13 residues. Trimming pared 0 bases from V and 4 bases from J, leaving 3 bases between. The CDR3 spells CASSDSTTGELFF. CDR3 nucleotide sequence: TGTGCCAGCAGTGACTCAACCACCGGGGAGCTGTTTTTT.

As DNA, the CDR3 is TGCAGCGTTGAGGGTGGCGAAACCTACGAGCAGTACTTC. It yields the protein CSVEGGETYEQYF. V is TRBV29-1 and J is TRBJ2-7; D is unclear. Trimming took 3 bases from V and 2 from J, leaving 11 bases between them. The CDR3 extends over 13 amino acids. Per germline, CDR1 SQVTM and CDR2 ANQGSEA.

This clonotype was seen at least ten times. The chain uses TRBV12-3 or TRBV12-4 and TRBJ1-5, with D unclear. The CDR3 consists of 14 residues. Trimming left V 5 bases short and J 4 bases short, with 12 bases between. CDR3 protein: CASSPEAGNQPQHF. The CDR3 DNA follows: TGTGCCAGCAGTCCGGAGGCGGGTAATCAGCCCCAGCATTTT.

This clonotype has ten or more counts. The junction departs from germline at one end; a sequencing error may be responsible. This rearrangement joins TRBV15 to TRBJ2-7; 8 nucleotides match TRBD1. The CDR3 is 14 amino acids. CDR1 is LNHNV and CDR2 is YYDKDF in the germline V gene (reference sequence). The CDR3 nucleotides are TGTGCTACCAGCAGCCGGGACAGGCGGAAACAGCAGTACTTC. The encoded protein is CATSSRDRRKQQYF.

This clonotype was seen ten or more times. The rearrangement uses TRBV10-3 and TRBJ2-3, with D unresolved. The CDR3 is made up of 14 amino acids. Looked up from germline, CDR1 is ENHRY and CDR2 is SYGVKD. Trimming removed 4 bases from V and 4 bases from J, with 12 bases in between. This CDR3 is CAISVSQFSDTQYF. The CDR3 nucleotides are TGTGCCATCAGTGTTAGTCAGTTTTCAGATACGCAGTATTTT.

This clonotype was picked up many times. The rearrangement joins TRBV5-1 to TRBJ2-4; D assignment may be TRBD1 or TRBD2 (5 bases each). Trimming removed 0 bases from V and 0 bases from J, with 7 bases in between. This CDR3 region has 15 residues. CDR1 is SGHRS and CDR2 is YFSETQ in the germline V gene. CDR3 sequence reads: CASSLGGRAKNIQYF. The CDR3 DNA reads TGCGCCAGCAGCTTGGGGGGACGAGCCAAAAACATTCAGTACTTC.

This sequence joins TRBV20-1 and TRBJ2-5; no reliable D call. With 6 bases removed from V and 0 bases from J, the gap between germline ends came to 17 bases. The CDR3 length is 15 residues. The germline gives CDR1 DFQATT, CDR2 SNEGSKA (reference sequence). CDR3 in amino acids: CSAGPWAANQETQYF. In DNA form, the CDR3 reads TGCAGTGCAGGGCCATGGGCGGCTAACCAAGAGACCCAGTACTTC.

This clonotype was observed a handful of times. V gene TRBV30 combines with J gene TRBJ1-1; D might be TRBD1 (5 bases). Germline CDR1 GTSNPN, CDR2 SVGIG (reference sequence). The V end was cut by 1 base, the J end by 3 bases, with 9 bases between. The length of the CDR3 is 13 residues. The CDR3 spells CAWSDGAYTEAFF. CDR3 sequence (DNA): TGTGCCTGGAGTGACGGGGCTTACACTGAAGCTTTCTTT.

This clonotype was counted once. The rearrangement uses TRBV9 and TRBJ2-5; 12 positions match TRBD1. Germline CDR1 and CDR2: SGDLS and YYNGEE. Unmatched junction bases numbered 10, after V lost 5 bases and J lost 5 bases. CDR3 length equals 16 residues. CDR3 in amino acids: CASRRGGQGAPETQYF. The CDR3 DNA is TGTGCCAGCAGGAGGGGGGGACAGGGGGCGCCGGAGACCCAGTACTTC. The full variable domain, in which reference TRBV9 and TRBJ2-5 provide the parts outside the CDR3, is DSGVTQTPKHLITATGQRVTLRCSPRSGDLSVYWYQQSLDQGLQFLIQYYNGEERAKGNILERFSAQQFPDLHSELNLSSLELGDSALYFCASRRGGQGAPETQYFGPGTRLLVL.

Ten or more counts support this clonotype. In nucleotides, the CDR3 is TGCAGTGCTCGGCACTTAGCGGGGGCCAACGTCCTGACTTTC. Protein product: CSARHLAGANVLTF. V is TRBV20-1 and J is TRBJ2-6; D may be TRBD2 (5 bases). The ends were cut back, 5 bases at V and 4 bases at J, with 12 bases in the middle. Germline V gives CDR1 DFQATT, CDR2 SNEGSKA (reference sequence). The CDR3 is made up of 14 amino acids.